The rows below give T cell receptor beta chains drawn from one sample of a study of cytomegalovirus exposure and HLA in healthy donors. Profiled with immunoSEQ multiplex PCR; TCRdb holds only in-frame clones, not every one. The sample is made up of under 85,000 clones, and the top ten hold about 15% of it. The sequenced sample consisted of PBMCs. The origin of the receptors is a boy younger than 18 in good health and CMV-seronegative. Both conserved end residues are part of each CDR3. D genes are given only for firm matches.

V gene: TRBV7-6; J gene: TRBJ2-7; D gene: -; CDR3 protein: CASSVKQSSYEQYF; CDR3 DNA: TGTGCCAGCAGCGTTAAACAGAGCTCCTACGAGCAGTACTTC
V gene: TRBV7-6; J gene: TRBJ2-1; D gene: TRBD2; CDR3 protein: CASSLAAGGGNEQFF; CDR3 DNA: TGTGCCAGCAGCTTAGCAGCGGGGGGTGGGAATGAGCAGTTCTTC
V gene: TRBV30; J gene: TRBJ2-3; D gene: -; CDR3 protein: CAWSVGGTLTDTQYF; CDR3 DNA: TGTGCCTGGAGTGTGGGCGGGACGCTCACAGATACGCAGTATTTT
V gene: TRBV2; J gene: TRBJ1-4; D gene: -; CDR3 protein: CASSVQGTNEKLFF; CDR3 DNA: TGTGCCAGCAGTGTACAGGGAACTAATGAAAAACTGTTTTTT
V gene: TRBV18; J gene: TRBJ2-5; D gene: -; CDR3 protein: CASSQVGAQETQYF; CDR3 DNA: TGTGCCAGCTCACAAGTAGGGGCGCAAGAGACCCAGTACTTC
V gene: TRBV15; J gene: TRBJ1-1; D gene: TRBD1; CDR3 protein: CATRTTLTGVVTEAFF; CDR3 DNA: TGTGCCACCAGGACGACTTTGACAGGGGTAGTGACTGAAGCTTTCTTT
V gene: TRBV6-5; J gene: TRBJ2-7; D gene: TRBD1; CDR3 protein: CASRRQGSYEQYF; CDR3 DNA: TGTGCCAGCAGGAGACAGGGCTCCTACGAGCAGTACTTC
V gene: TRBV14; J gene: TRBJ2-7; D gene: TRBD1; CDR3 protein: CASSQDMVGTGADEQYF; CDR3 DNA: TGTGCCAGCAGCCAAGATATGGTGGGAACAGGGGCTGATGAGCAGTACTTC
V gene: TRBV7-3; J gene: TRBJ2-7; D gene: TRBD2; CDR3 protein: CASSSGVAGGPIREQYF; CDR3 DNA: TGTGCCAGCAGTTCCGGAGTAGCGGGAGGGCCTATTAGGGAGCAGTACTTC
V gene: TRBV19; J gene: TRBJ2-6; D gene: TRBD1; CDR3 protein: CASSGSGTAPSGANVLTF; CDR3 DNA: TGTGCCAGTAGTGGATCCGGGACAGCTCCCTCTGGGGCCAACGTCCTGACTTTC
V gene: TRBV11-1; J gene: TRBJ1-1; D gene: -; CDR3 protein: CGTVGESLEAFF; CDR3 DNA: TGTGGAACTGTCGGGGAGAGCCTAGAAGCTTTCTTT
V gene: TRBV29-1; J gene: TRBJ2-1; D gene: TRBD2; CDR3 protein: CSARGGSSYNEQFF; CDR3 DNA: TGCAGCGCTCGGGGCGGGAGCTCCTACAATGAGCAGTTCTTC
V gene: TRBV4-1; J gene: TRBJ2-7; D gene: -; CDR3 protein: CASSQAGGRGEQYF; CDR3 DNA: TGCGCCAGCAGCCAAGCGGGGGGCCGAGGCGAGCAGTACTTC
V gene: TRBV6-5; J gene: TRBJ1-1; D gene: -; CDR3 protein: CASSYFSGTEAFF; CDR3 DNA: TGTGCCAGCAGTTACTTCTCCGGTACTGAAGCTTTCTTT
V gene: TRBV28; J gene: TRBJ1-1; D gene: TRBD1; CDR3 protein: CAIRSPSGQGRTEAFF; CDR3 DNA: TGTGCCATCAGGTCTCCATCCGGACAGGGGCGCACTGAAGCTTTCTTT
V gene: TRBV7-2; J gene: TRBJ1-5; D gene: TRBD1; CDR3 protein: CASRQDRDGQPQHF; CDR3 DNA: TGTGCCAGCAGACAAGACAGGGATGGTCAGCCCCAGCATTTT
V gene: TRBV6-5; J gene: TRBJ2-2; D gene: -; CDR3 protein: CASSYSAPNTGELFF; CDR3 DNA: TGTGCCAGCAGTTACTCAGCCCCTAACACCGGGGAGCTGTTTTTT
V gene: TRBV9; J gene: TRBJ2-7; D gene: TRBD1; CDR3 protein: CASSVGTGADYEQYF; CDR3 DNA: TGTGCCAGCAGCGTAGGGACAGGGGCGGATTACGAGCAGTACTTC
V gene: TRBV5-1; J gene: TRBJ2-2; D gene: TRBD1; CDR3 protein: CASKGQGYTGELFF; CDR3 DNA: TGCGCCAGCAAGGGACAGGGTTACACCGGGGAGCTGTTTTTT
V gene: TRBV4-3; J gene: TRBJ2-7; D gene: -; CDR3 protein: CASSVEPAQVYEQYF; CDR3 DNA: TGCGCCAGCAGCGTCGAACCGGCGCAGGTCTACGAGCAGTACTTC
V gene: TRBV5-6; J gene: TRBJ2-5; D gene: -; CDR3 protein: CASSLPSVQETQYF; CDR3 DNA: TGTGCCAGCAGCTTGCCTAGCGTCCAAGAGACCCAGTACTTC
V gene: TRBV6-5; J gene: TRBJ1-5; D gene: TRBD1; CDR3 protein: CASSRDRGDNQPQHF; CDR3 DNA: TGTGCCAGCAGTAGGGACAGGGGGGACAATCAGCCCCAGCATTTT
V gene: TRBV5-1; J gene: TRBJ1-2; D gene: -; CDR3 protein: CASGLQGPYSGYTF; CDR3 DNA: TGCGCCAGCGGCCTGCAGGGGCCATATAGTGGCTACACCTTC
V gene: TRBV29-1; J gene: TRBJ2-1; D gene: TRBD1; CDR3 protein: CSVDRGVASEQFF; CDR3 DNA: TGCAGCGTGGACAGGGGGGTGGCGAGTGAGCAGTTCTTC
V gene: TRBV9; J gene: TRBJ2-5; D gene: TRBD1; CDR3 protein: CASTRGQDGRETQYF; CDR3 DNA: TGTGCCAGCACCCGCGGACAGGATGGAAGGGAGACCCAGTACTTC
V gene: TRBV5-1; J gene: TRBJ1-2; D gene: TRBD1; CDR3 protein: CASSLEGADYGYTF; CDR3 DNA: TGCGCCAGCAGCTTGGAGGGGGCGGACTATGGCTACACCTTC
V gene: TRBV6-5; J gene: TRBJ2-7; D gene: -; CDR3 protein: CASRRTETAYEQYF; CDR3 DNA: TGTGCCAGCAGACGGACAGAAACAGCCTACGAGCAGTACTTC
V gene: TRBV5-5; J gene: TRBJ2-3; D gene: -; CDR3 protein: CASSLPGSTDTQYF; CDR3 DNA: TGTGCCAGCAGCTTGCCCGGTAGCACAGATACGCAGTATTTT
V gene: TRBV19; J gene: TRBJ2-6; D gene: -; CDR3 protein: CASSIFYGRGSSSGANVLTF; CDR3 DNA: TGTGCCAGTAGTATATTTTACGGTAGGGGCTCGAGCTCTGGGGCCAACGTCCTGACTTTC
V gene: TRBV5-4; J gene: TRBJ1-2; D gene: TRBD1; CDR3 protein: CASSSPGQSLYGYTF; CDR3 DNA: TGTGCCAGCAGCAGTCCGGGACAGAGCCTCTATGGCTACACCTTC
V gene: TRBV7-9; J gene: TRBJ2-3; D gene: -; CDR3 protein: CASSFPRGDTQYF; CDR3 DNA: TGTGCCAGCAGCTTCCCCAGGGGTGATACGCAGTATTTT
V gene: TRBV25-1; J gene: TRBJ2-5; D gene: -; CDR3 protein: CASSGTPGGETQYF; CDR3 DNA: TGTGCCAGCAGTGGGACCCCCGGAGGGGAGACCCAGTACTTC
V gene: TRBV7-9; J gene: TRBJ1-2; D gene: TRBD1; CDR3 protein: CASSSGQGPGYTF; CDR3 DNA: TGTGCCAGCAGCTCCGGACAGGGGCCTGGCTACACCTTC